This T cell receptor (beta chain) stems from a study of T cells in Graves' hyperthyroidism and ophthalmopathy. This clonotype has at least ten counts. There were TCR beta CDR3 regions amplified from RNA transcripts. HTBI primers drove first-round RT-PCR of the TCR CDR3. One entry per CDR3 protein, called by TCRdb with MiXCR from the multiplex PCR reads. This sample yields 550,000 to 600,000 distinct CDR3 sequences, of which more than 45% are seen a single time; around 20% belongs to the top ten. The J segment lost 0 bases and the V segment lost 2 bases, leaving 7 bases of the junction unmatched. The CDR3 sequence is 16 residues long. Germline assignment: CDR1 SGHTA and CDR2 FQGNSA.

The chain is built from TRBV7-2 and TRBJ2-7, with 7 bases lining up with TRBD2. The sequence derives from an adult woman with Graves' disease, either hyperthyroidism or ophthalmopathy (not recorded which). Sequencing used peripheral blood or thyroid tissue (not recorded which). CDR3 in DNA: TGTGCCAGCAGCTTATGGGGGGGTCCTAGCTCCTACGAGCAGTACTTC. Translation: CASSLWGGPSSYEQYF.